This T cell receptor beta chain emerged from a study of blood T cell repertoires in COVID-19. Only in-frame clones appear in the TCRdb table, and some are missing; sequencing was by immunoSEQ multiplex PCR. Here the sample spans roughly 150,000 clones, roughly nine tenths being singletons. This TCR was recovered from a man aged 55 to 70 with acute or convalescent COVID-19. Sequencing was performed on peripheral blood.

The CDR3 reads CASSPRSGLAVGELFF. Written as DNA, the CDR3 is TGTGCCAGCTCACCACGGTCAGGACTAGCAGTCGGGGAGCTGTTTTTT. J is TRBJ2-2 and V is TRBV18; 8 positions agree with TRBD2. V trimming: 1 base; J trimming: 7 bases; junction bases outside the gene matches: 8. This CDR3 has 16 residues. The germline V gene encodes CDR1 KGHSH and CDR2 LQKENI.